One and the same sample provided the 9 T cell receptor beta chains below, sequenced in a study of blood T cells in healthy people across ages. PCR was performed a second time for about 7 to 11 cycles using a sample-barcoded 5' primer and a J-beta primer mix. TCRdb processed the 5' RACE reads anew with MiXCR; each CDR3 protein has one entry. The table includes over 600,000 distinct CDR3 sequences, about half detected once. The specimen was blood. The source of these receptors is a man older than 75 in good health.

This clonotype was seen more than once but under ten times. DNA for the CDR3: TGTGCCAGCAGCCCAGGACTAGCGCGGCAGGTTGAGCAGTTCTTC. Amino acid sequence: CASSPGLARQVEQFF. The chain couples TRBV5-8 to TRBJ2-1; TRBD2 aligns across 9 bases. In germline, CDR1 is SGHTS, CDR2 YDEGEE. The CDR3 spans 15 residues. V was clipped by 4 bases and J by 9 bases; unmatched bases: 11.

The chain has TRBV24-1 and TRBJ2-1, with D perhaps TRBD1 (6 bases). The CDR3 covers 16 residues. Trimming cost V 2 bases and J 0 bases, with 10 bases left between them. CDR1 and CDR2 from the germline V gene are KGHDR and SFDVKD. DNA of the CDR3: TGTGCCACCAGTGATTATGTCAGGGGCTCCTACAATGAGCAGTTCTTC. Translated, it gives CATSDYVRGSYNEQFF.

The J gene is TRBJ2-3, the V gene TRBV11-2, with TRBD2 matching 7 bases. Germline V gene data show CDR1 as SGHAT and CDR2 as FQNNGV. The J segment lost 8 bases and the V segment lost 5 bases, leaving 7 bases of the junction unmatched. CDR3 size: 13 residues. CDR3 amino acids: CASSGAGIGTQYF. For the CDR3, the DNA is TGTGCCAGCAGCGGAGCGGGAATAGGTACGCAGTATTTT.

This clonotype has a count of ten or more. In DNA form, the CDR3 reads TGCAGTGCTAGAGTGGCAGATACGCAGTATTTT. Its protein is CSARVADTQYF. V usage is TRBV20-1 and J usage is TRBJ2-3; D is uncertain. The germline gives CDR1 DFQATT, CDR2 SNEGSKA (reference sequence). The CDR3 length is 11 residues. Trimming pared 1 base from V and 4 bases from J, leaving 3 bases between.

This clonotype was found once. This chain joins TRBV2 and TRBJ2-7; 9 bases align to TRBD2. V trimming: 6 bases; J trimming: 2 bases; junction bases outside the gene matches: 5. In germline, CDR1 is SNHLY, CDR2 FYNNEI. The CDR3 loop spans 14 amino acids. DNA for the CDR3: TGTGCCAGCAGGAAGACTAGCGGAACCTACGAGCAGTACTTC. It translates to CASRKTSGTYEQYF.

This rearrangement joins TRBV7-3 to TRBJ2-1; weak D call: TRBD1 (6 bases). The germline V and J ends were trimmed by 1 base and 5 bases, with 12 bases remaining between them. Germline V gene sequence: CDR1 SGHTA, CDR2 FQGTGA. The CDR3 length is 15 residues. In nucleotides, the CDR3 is TGTGCCAGCAGCTTAAGTCAGGGGCGGGACAATGAGCAGTTCTTC. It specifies CASSLSQGRDNEQFF.

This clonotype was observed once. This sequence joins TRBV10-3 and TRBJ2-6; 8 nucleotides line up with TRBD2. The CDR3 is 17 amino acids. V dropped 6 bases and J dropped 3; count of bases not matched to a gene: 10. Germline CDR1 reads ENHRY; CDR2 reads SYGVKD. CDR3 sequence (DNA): TGTGCCATCAGCCGATTAGCGGGAAAAATTGGGGCCAACGTCCTGACTTTC. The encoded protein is CAISRLAGKIGANVLTF.

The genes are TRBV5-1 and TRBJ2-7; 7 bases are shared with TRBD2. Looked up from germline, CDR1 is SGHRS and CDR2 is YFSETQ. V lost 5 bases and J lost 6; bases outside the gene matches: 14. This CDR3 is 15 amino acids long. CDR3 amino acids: CASRAEMAGAPEQYF. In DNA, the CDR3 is TGCGCCAGCAGGGCTGAGATGGCGGGAGCCCCCGAGCAGTACTTC.

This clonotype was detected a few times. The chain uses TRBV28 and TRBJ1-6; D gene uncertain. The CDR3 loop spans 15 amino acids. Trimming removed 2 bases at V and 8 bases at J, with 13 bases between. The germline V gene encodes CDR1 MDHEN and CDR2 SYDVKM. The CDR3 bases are TGTGCCAGCAGTTTACTCGTCAGGTCCGATTCACCCCTCCACTTT. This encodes CASSLLVRSDSPLHF.